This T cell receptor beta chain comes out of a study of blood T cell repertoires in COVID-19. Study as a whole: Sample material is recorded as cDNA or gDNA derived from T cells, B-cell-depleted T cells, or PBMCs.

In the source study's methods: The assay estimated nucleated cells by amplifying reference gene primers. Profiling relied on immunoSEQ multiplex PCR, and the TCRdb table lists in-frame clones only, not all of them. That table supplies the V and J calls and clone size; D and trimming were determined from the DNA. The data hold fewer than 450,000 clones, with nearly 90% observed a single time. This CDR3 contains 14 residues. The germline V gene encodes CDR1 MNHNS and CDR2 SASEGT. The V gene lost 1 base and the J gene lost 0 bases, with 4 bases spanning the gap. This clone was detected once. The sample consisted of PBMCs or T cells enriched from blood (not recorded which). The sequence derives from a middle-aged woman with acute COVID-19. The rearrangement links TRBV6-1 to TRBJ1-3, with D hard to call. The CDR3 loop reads CASSEGPSGNTIYF. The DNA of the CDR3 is TGTGCCAGCAGTGAAGGGCCCTCTGGAAACACCATATATTTT.